The 7 T cell receptor beta chains presented below share a single source sample, sequenced in a study of CD8 T cells in Susac syndrome. An amount of RNA that ranged from 0.5 to 1 ug was reverse transcribed with random hexamers. TCRdb re-called the immunoSEQ multiplex PCR reads with MiXCR, one entry per CDR3 protein. The table has about 100,000 distinct CDR3 sequences, around 95% seen once. Sequencing used CD8+ T cells from PBMCs. Every receptor here comes from a human donor with Susac syndrome.

The chain is built from TRBV7-3 and TRBJ2-2; no reliable D call. This CDR3 contains 14 residues. Trimming left V 5 bases short and J 4 bases short, with 11 bases between. The germline V gene has CDR1 SGHTA and CDR2 FQGTGA. CDR3 region: CASSPTWGTGELFF. CDR3 sequence (DNA): TGTGCCAGCAGCCCCACCTGGGGCACCGGGGAGCTGTTTTTT.

The chain has TRBV20-1 and TRBJ2-7; D could derive from TRBD1 or TRBD2 (5 bases each). CDR3 size: 12 residues. Germline lookup yields CDR1 DFQATT and CDR2 SNEGSKA (reference sequence). V lost 6 bases and J 1 base, leaving 10 bases between the germline ends. CDR3 in amino acids: CSARDQSYEQYF. CDR3 nucleotides: TGCAGTGCGAGGGACCAGTCCTACGAGCAGTACTTC.

Written as DNA, the CDR3 is TGTGCCAGTTCTCCGGACTGGAATAGACACGAGCAGTACTTC. Translating gives CASSPDWNRHEQYF. The rearrangement links TRBV27 to TRBJ2-7; tentatively, D is TRBD2 (5 bases). CDR1 is MNHEY, CDR2 SMNVEV, per germline (reference sequence). This CDR3 is 14 amino acids long. Deletions cut 9 bases from V and 5 bases from J, with 20 bases between.

This clonotype was seen just once. This rearrangement joins TRBV19 to TRBJ2-1, with 10 nucleotides matching TRBD2. The junction had 13 bases not matched to a gene; V was cut back by 7 bases and J by 10 bases. CDR3 length: 15 amino acids. CDR1 is LNHDA and CDR2 is SQIVND in the germline V gene (reference sequence). The CDR3 DNA follows: TGTGCCAGTAAGACGGCTAGCGGGAGTTGGGACGAGCAGTTCTTC. Amino acid sequence: CASKTASGSWDEQFF.

The gene calls are TRBV29-1 and TRBJ2-7; 7 nucleotides agree with TRBD2. This CDR3 is 13 amino acids long. Germline assignment: CDR1 SQVTM and CDR2 ANQGSEA. With V trimmed by 6 bases and J by 2 bases, 7 bases remained unmatched. CDR3 protein: CSVGRGGPYEQYF. The CDR3, as DNA: TGCAGCGTGGGCCGCGGGGGACCCTACGAGCAGTACTTC.

This chain links TRBV27 with TRBJ2-7; the match to TRBD1 covers 7 bases. V was clipped by 6 bases and J by 2 bases; unmatched bases: 7. This CDR3 is built from 14 residues. Germline loops: CDR1 MNHEY, CDR2 SMNVEV (reference sequence). This CDR3 reads CASSPPGQTYEQYF. In DNA, the CDR3 is TGTGCCAGCAGCCCCCCGGGACAGACCTACGAGCAGTACTTC.

The chain is built from TRBV20-1 and TRBJ2-7; perhaps TRBD1 as D (6 bases). Trimming took off 5 bases at V and 0 bases at J, with 11 bases between the two ends. Germline values: CDR1 DFQATT, CDR2 SNEGSKA (reference sequence). The CDR3 consists of 13 residues. The CDR3 nucleotides are TGCAGTGCTCGGACAGTTAGCTCCTACGAGCAGTACTTC. As protein: CSARTVSSYEQYF.